The 4 T cell receptor beta chains presented below share a single source sample, sequenced in a study of T cell responses to AZD1222 COVID-19 vaccine. Profiling relied on immunoSEQ multiplex PCR, and the TCRdb table lists in-frame clones only, not all of them. The table has approximately 150,000 clones, about 94% seen once. The specimen comprised peripheral blood, sampled 28 days after the second AZD1222 dose. All receptors derive from an adult who received the AZD1222 COVID-19 vaccine.

This clone was recorded once. V usage is TRBV28 and J usage is TRBJ2-5; TRBD2 matches at 8 bases. The germline V gene has CDR1 MDHEN and CDR2 SYDVKM. The CDR3 loop spans 16 amino acids. V was clipped by 1 base and J by 4 bases; unmatched bases: 8. CDR3 nucleotide sequence: TGTGCCAGCAGTTTATTGTCGGGAGGGCCCCCAGAGACCCAGTACTTC. It translates to CASSLLSGGPPETQYF.

This chain joins TRBV6-6 and TRBJ1-5; TRBD1 aligns across 9 bases. CDR3 length: 15 amino acids. The germline V gene encodes CDR1 MNHNY and CDR2 SVGAGI (reference sequence). V lost 5 bases to trimming and J lost 6 bases; unmatched junction nucleotides: 8. The CDR3 sequence is CASSRTGEYGQPQHF. In DNA form, the CDR3 reads TGTGCCAGCAGTCGGACAGGGGAATATGGTCAGCCCCAGCATTTT.

The chain uses TRBV28 and TRBJ1-2, with 7 nucleotides matching TRBD1. Germline assignment: CDR1 MDHEN and CDR2 SYDVKM. The CDR3 contains 15 residues. Trimming cost V 6 bases and J 6 bases; bases outside gene matches: 13. The CDR3 loop is CASSPFLDRHNGYTF. CDR3 DNA: TGTGCCAGCAGCCCTTTTCTGGACAGGCACAATGGCTACACCTTC.

The chain employs TRBV19 and TRBJ1-1; D is undetermined. Per the germline V gene, CDR1 is LNHDA and CDR2 is SQIVND (reference sequence). The V and J ends lost 5 bases and 5 bases respectively, with 18 bases between them. CDR3 size: 15 residues. The CDR3: CASSLGSGGWTEAFF. In DNA form, the CDR3 reads TGTGCCAGTAGTCTGGGGTCGGGAGGGTGGACTGAAGCTTTCTTT.